This TCR beta chain was found in a study of CD4 T cells in Merkel cell carcinoma (dated by TCRdb to between 2017 and 2020). At the level of the whole study: In the three tumors, dextramer-specific cells accounted for about 0.027-0.75% of tumor-infiltrating CD4+ T cells, with a median of approximately 0.6%. Donors came from a repository of over 1400 Merkel cell carcinoma patients, of whom roughly 88 were screened for suitable HLA types. Overall study outcomes, separate from this receptor: A small number of dominant clonotypes appeared expanded, and the top clonotype accounted for between roughly 6.3% and 14% of each sorted population. Across the three tumors, 366 unique TRB amino acid sequences were found, and repertoires appeared diverse with clonality roughly 0.1-0.15. Two TRB sequences were shared between two patients at amino acid but not nucleotide level, suggesting convergent recombination. Most of the characterization of the WEDLT209-228 epitope was done in a single HLA context.

Looking up the germline V gene yields CDR1 SGHNT and CDR2 YENEEA. Trimming costs V 4 bases and J 5 bases, and their ends lie 21 bases apart. The CDR3 covers 18 residues, taking in both the cysteine and the phenylalanine. Of all the DNA, just the CDR3 is kept, 54 bases in frame from base 1. Libraries were made using the immunoSEQ multiplex PCR assay. Genomic DNA was extracted from the sorted cells by the commercial sequencing provider, and TRB CDR3 regions were profiled at survey-level depth. The published analysis was carried out like this. TRB CDR3 sequences were counted as dextramer-positive clonotypes only if the sequences were detected at least twice. Using estimated genomes, clonality was calculated as 1 minus Shannon entropy normalized by log2 of the number of unique productive sequences. TCRdb retrieved this table from immuneACCESS and kept in-frame rearrangements only. Not all clones are present; in checked studies, unresolved V genes account for under half, and no reason is known for the remainder. The V and J calls and clone size are taken from that table; D and trimming were inferred from the DNA. The sample's table covers 70 to 90 clones.

To note about this clone: No qualities accompany the bases; no much larger clone lies one base away.

Using an Aria II cell sorter, viable CD4+ cells that were dextramer-positive and negative for CD8, CD14 and CD19 were bulk-sorted and then flash frozen with no culture step. Donors were three Merkel cell carcinoma patients with available fresh tumor material. At least 2.5 million tumor digest cells per patient were stained with a WEDLT209-228-PE dextramer plus CD4, CD8, CD14, CD19 antibodies and a viability dye. The sequencing targeted TCR beta chains from WEDLT209-228-specific CD4+ T cells that had been dextramer-sorted from Merkel cell carcinoma tumor digests. Material from fresh tumors or punch biopsies was minced, digested with DNase, collagenase and hyaluronidase for approximately 3 hours at 37 degrees C, and then filtered and cryopreserved.

The TCR was taken from a human donor with Merkel cell carcinoma. Sequenced input: CD4+ T cells from the tumor that bound a Merkel cell polyomavirus LT209-228 dextramer. What the cell subset or site label conveys for this sample: CD4+ cells binding dextramer loaded with MCPyV large T-antigen peptide WEDLFCDESLSSPEPPSSSE (aa 209-228). The receptor chain draws on TRBV11-3 and TRBJ2-6, with the D gene too uncertain to name. The sequenced DNA is TGTGCCAGCAGCTGGTCTACATCTCGACAAAGTCGGGCCAACGTCCTGACTTTC. The encoded protein is CASSWSTSRQSRANVLTF. Here the CDR3 is joined to the reference TRBV11-3 and TRBJ2-6 genes, and the full variable domain is: EAGVVQSPRYKIIEKKQPVAFWCNPISGHNTLYWYLQNLGQGPELLIRYENEEAVDDSQLPKDRFSAERLKGVDSTLKIQPAELGDSAVYLCASSWSTSRQSRANVLTFGAGSRLTVL.